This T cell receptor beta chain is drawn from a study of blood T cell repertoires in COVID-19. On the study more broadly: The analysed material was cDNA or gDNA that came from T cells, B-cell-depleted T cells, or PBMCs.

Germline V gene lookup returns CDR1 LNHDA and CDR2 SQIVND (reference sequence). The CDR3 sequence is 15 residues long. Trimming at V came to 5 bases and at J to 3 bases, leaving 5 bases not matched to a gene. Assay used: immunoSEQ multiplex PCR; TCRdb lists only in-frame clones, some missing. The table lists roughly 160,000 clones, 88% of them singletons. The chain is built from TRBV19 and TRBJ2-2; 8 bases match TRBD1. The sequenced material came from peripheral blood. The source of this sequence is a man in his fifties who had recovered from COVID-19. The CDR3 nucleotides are TGTGCCAGTAGTCCGACAGGGGTTGACACCGGGGAGCTGTTTTTT. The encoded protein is CASSPTGVDTGELFF.